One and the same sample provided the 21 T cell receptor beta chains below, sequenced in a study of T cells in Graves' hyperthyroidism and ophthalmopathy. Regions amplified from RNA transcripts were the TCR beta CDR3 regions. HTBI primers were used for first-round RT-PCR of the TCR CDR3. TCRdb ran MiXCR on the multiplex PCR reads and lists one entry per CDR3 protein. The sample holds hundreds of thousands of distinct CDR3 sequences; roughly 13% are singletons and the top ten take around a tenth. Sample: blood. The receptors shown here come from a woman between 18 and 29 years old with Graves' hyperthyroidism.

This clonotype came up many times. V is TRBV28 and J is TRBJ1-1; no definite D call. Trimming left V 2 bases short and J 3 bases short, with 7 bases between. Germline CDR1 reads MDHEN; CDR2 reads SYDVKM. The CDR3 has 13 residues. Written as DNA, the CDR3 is TGTGCCAGCAGTTTAGAGAGAGACACTGAAGCTTTCTTT. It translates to CASSLERDTEAFF.

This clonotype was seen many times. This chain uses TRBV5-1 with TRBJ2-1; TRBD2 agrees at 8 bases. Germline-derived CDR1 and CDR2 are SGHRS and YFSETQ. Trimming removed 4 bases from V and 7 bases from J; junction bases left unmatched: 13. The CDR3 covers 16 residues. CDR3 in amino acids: CASSTDGSGAGNEQFF. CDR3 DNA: TGCGCCAGCAGCACGGACGGTAGCGGGGCGGGTAATGAGCAGTTCTTC.

This CDR3 is CASSVEDGTSGHNEQFF. CDR3 coding DNA: TGTGCCAGCAGCGTAGAGGACGGGACTAGCGGCCACAATGAGCAGTTCTTC. The genes are TRBV9 and TRBJ2-1; 11 bases align to TRBD2. From germline, CDR1 is SGDLS and CDR2 YYNGEE. V lost 0 bases and J lost 5; bases outside the gene matches: 7. The length of the CDR3 is 17 residues.

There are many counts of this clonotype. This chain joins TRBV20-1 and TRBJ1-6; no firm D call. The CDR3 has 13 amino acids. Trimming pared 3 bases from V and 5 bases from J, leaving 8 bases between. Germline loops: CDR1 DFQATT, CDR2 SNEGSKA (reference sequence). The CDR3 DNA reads TGCAGTGCTAGGGATACTCATAATTCACCCCTCCACTTT. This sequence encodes CSARDTHNSPLHF.

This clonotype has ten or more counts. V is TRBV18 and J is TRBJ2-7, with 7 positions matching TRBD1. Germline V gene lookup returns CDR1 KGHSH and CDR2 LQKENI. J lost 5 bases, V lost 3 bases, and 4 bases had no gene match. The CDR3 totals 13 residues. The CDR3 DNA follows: TGTGCCAGCTCACCCCATCAGGGGGACGAGCAGTACTTC. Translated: CASSPHQGDEQYF. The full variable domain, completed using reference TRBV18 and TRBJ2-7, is NAGVMQNPRHLVRRRGQEARLRCSPMKGHSHVYWYRQLPEEGLKFMVYLQKENIIDESGMPKERFSAEFPKEGPSILRIQQVVRGDSAAYFCASSPHQGDEQYFGPGTRLTVT.

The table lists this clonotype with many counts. The CDR3 spells CASRLPGEGPLQETQYF. CDR3 nucleotide sequence: TGTGCCAGCAGACTCCCGGGGGAGGGGCCCTTACAAGAGACCCAGTACTTC. The chain carries TRBV28 and TRBJ2-5, with 7 bases matching TRBD2. After removal of 6 bases from V and 2 bases from J, the junction contained 15 bases not matched to a gene. This CDR3 is 17 amino acids long. The germline gives CDR1 MDHEN, CDR2 SYDVKM.

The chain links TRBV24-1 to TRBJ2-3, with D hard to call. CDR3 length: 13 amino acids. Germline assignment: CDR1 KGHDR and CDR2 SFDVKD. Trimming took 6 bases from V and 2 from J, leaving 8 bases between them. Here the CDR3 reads CATSRLLTDTQYF. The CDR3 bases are TGTGCCACCAGTAGGCTACTCACAGATACGCAGTATTTT.

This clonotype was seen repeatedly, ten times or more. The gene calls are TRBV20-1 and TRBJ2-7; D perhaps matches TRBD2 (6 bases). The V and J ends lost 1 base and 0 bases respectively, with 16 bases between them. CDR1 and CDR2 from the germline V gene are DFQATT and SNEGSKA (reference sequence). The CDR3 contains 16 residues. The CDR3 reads CSARGERVRSSYEQYF. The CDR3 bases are TGCAGTGCTAGAGGAGAGCGGGTCCGGAGCTCCTACGAGCAGTACTTC.

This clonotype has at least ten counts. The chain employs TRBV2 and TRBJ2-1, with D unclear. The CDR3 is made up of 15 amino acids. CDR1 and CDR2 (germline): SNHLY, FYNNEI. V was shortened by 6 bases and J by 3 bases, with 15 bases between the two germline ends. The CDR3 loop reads CASSPSGVNYNEQFF. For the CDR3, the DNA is TGTGCCAGCAGCCCCTCTGGGGTAAACTACAATGAGCAGTTCTTC.

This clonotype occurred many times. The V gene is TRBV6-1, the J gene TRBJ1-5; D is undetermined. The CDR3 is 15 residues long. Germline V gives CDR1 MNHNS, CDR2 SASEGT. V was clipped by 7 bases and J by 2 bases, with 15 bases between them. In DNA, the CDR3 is TGTGCCAGCACTACGCTCCGTGGGGGCAATCAGCCCCAGCATTTT. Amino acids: CASTTLRGGNQPQHF.

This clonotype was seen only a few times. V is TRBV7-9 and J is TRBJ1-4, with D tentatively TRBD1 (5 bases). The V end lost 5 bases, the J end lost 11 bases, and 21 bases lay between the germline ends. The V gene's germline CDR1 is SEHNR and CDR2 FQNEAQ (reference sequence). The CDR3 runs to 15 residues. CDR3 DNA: TGTGCCAGCAGCCCCCAGGGCGGGACCGGAGGGAAACTGTTTTTT. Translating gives CASSPQGGTGGKLFF. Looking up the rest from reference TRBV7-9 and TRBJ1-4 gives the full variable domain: DTGVSQNPRHKITKRGQNVTFRCDPISEHNRLYWYRQTLGQGPEFLTYFQNEAQLEKSRLLSDRFSAERPKGSFSTLEIQRTEQGDSAMYLCASSPQGGTGGKLFFGSGTQLSVL.

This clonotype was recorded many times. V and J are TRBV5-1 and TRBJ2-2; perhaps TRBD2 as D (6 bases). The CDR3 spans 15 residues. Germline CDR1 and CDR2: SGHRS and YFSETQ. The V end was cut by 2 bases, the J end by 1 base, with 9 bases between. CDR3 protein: CASSLRAGNTGELFF. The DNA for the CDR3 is TGCGCCAGCAGCTTAAGAGCGGGGAACACCGGGGAGCTGTTTTTT. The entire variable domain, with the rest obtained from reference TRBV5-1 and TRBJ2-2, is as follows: KAGVTQTPRYLIKTRGQQVTLSCSPISGHRSVSWYQQTPGQGLQFLFEYFSETQRNKGNFPGRFSGRQFSNSRSEMNVSTLELGDSALYLCASSLRAGNTGELFFGEGSRLTVL.

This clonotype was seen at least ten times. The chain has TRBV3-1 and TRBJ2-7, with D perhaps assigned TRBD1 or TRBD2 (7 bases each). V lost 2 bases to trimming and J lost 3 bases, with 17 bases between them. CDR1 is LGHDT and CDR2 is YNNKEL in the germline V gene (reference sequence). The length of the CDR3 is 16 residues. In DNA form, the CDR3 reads TGTGCCAGCAGCCAATACCAGGGGGGGGTCCGCTACGAGCAGTACTTC. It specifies CASSQYQGGVRYEQYF.

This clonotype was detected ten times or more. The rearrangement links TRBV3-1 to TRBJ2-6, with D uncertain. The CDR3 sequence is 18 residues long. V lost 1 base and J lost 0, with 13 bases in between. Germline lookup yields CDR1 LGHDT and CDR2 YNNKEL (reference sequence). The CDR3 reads CASSQGAGWASGANVLTF. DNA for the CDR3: TGTGCCAGCAGCCAAGGGGCCGGGTGGGCCTCTGGGGCCAACGTCCTGACTTTC.

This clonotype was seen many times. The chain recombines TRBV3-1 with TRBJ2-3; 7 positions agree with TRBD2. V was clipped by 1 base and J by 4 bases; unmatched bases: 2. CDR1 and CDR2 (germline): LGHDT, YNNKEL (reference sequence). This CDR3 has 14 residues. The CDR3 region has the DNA TGTGCCAGCAGCCAAGGGGCGGGGGCAGATACGCAGTATTTT. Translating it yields CASSQGAGADTQYF.

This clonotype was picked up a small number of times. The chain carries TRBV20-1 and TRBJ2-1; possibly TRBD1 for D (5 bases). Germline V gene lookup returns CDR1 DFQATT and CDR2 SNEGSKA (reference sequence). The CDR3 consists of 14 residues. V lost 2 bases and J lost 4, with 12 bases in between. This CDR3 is CSARSQDSYNEQFF. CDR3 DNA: TGCAGTGCTAGAAGCCAAGACAGTTACAATGAGCAGTTCTTC.

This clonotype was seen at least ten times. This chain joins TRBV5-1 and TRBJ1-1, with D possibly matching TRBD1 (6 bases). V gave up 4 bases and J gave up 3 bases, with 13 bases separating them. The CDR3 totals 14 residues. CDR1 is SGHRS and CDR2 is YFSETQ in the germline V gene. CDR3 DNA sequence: TGCGCCAGCAGCAGGGGACATTCGGACACTGAAGCTTTCTTT. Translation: CASSRGHSDTEAFF.

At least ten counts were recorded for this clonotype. In nucleotides, the CDR3 is TGTGCCAGCAGCTTAGTACAGGGGAGAAATCAGCCCCAGCATTTT. Its translation: CASSLVQGRNQPQHF. The genes are TRBV7-2 and TRBJ1-5, with 7 bases matching TRBD1. V shed 1 base, J shed 4 bases, and the junction held 4 bases outside the gene matches. The CDR3 is 15 residues long. Germline assignment: CDR1 SGHTA and CDR2 FQGNSA.

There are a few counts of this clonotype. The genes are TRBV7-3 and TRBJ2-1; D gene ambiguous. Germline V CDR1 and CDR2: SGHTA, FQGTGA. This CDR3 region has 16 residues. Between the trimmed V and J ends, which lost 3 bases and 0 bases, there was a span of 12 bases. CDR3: CASSFHLKSSYNEQFF. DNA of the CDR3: TGTGCCAGCAGCTTCCACTTGAAAAGCTCCTACAATGAGCAGTTCTTC.

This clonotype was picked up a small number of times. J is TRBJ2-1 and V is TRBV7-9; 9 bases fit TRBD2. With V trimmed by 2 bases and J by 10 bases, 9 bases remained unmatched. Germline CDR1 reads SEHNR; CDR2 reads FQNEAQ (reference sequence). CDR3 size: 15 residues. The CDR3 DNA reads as TGTGCCAGCAGCTTACCGGGACTAGCATTGCTGGAGCAGTTCTTC. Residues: CASSLPGLALLEQFF. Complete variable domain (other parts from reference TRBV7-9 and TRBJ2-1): DTGVSQNPRHKITKRGQNVTFRCDPISEHNRLYWYRQTLGQGPEFLTYFQNEAQLEKSRLLSDRFSAERPKGSFSTLEIQRTEQGDSAMYLCASSLPGLALLEQFFGPGTRLTVL.

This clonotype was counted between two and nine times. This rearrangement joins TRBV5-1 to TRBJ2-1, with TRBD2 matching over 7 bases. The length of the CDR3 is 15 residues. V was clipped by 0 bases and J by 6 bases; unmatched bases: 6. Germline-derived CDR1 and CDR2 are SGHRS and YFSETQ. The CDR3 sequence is CASSLVPSGINEQFF. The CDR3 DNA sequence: TGCGCCAGCAGCTTGGTCCCCAGCGGGATCAATGAGCAGTTCTTC.